This is a list of T cell receptor beta chains from one sample in a study of T cells in Graves' hyperthyroidism and ophthalmopathy. MiXCR was run by TCRdb on the multiplex PCR reads, yielding one entry per CDR3 protein. Seen here are hundreds of thousands of distinct CDR3 sequences, approximately 15% observed once, and the top ten hold around 5.4%. The specimen was blood. The receptors derive from a woman in her 30s with Graves' hyperthyroidism that later progressed to Graves' ophthalmopathy. Both conserved end residues are part of each CDR3. A D gene is named only where the DNA matches it firmly. Rows may omit the clone size; those that give it use once, few, many or a size class.

size	V	D	J	DNA	CDR3
many	TRBV28	NA	TRBJ2-1	TGTGCCAGCAGCCCCGGGACTTTCTACAATGAGCAGTTCTTC	CASSPGTFYNEQFF
many	TRBV28	TRBD1	TRBJ2-1	TGTGCCAGCCATACCCGGGACAGGCCATACAATGAGCAGTTCTTC	CASHTRDRPYNEQFF
many	TRBV20-1	TRBD2	TRBJ2-7	TGCAGTGCTAGAGATCGGCTAGCGGGAAGGTACGAGCAGTACTTC	CSARDRLAGRYEQYF
many	TRBV20-1	TRBD1	TRBJ2-7	TGCAGTGCTAGAGTCACCGGGACAGGGTCCCGCGAGCAGTACTTC	CSARVTGTGSREQYF
few	TRBV9	TRBD1	TRBJ1-2	TGTGCCAGCACCAAGACAGGGGGGAAAAATGGCTACACCTTC	CASTKTGGKNGYTF
few	TRBV19	NA	TRBJ1-2	TGTGCCGGTAGTATAACGGGGTCCTATGGCTACACCTTC	CAGSITGSYGYTF
few	TRBV5-1	NA	TRBJ1-2	TGCACCAGCAGCTTGGACGGGACGGGGTATGGCTACACCTTC	CTSSLDGTGYGYTF
few	TRBV12-3/TRBV12-4	NA	TRBJ1-1	TGTGCCAGCAGTTTGGAACGACGGGGCAGTAACACTGAAGCTTTCTTT	CASSLERRGSNTEAFF
many	TRBV5-1	NA	TRBJ1-1	TGCGCCAGCAGCTTGGATCAGGGTAACTGGAACACTGAAGCTTTCTTT	CASSLDQGNWNTEAFF
NA	TRBV24-1	TRBD1	TRBJ2-2	TGTGCCACCAGTGACGGACAGGGGGCCACCGGGGAGGTGTTTTTT	CATSDGQGATGEVFF